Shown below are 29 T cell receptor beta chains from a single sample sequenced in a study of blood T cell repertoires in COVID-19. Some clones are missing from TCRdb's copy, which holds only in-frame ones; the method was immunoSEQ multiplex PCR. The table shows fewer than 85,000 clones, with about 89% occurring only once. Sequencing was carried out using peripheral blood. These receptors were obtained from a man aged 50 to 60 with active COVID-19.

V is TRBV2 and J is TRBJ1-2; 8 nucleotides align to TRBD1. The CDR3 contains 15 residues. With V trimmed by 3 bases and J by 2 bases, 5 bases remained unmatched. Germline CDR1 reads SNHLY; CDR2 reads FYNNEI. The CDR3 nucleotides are TGTGCCAGCAGTGAGGAGACAGGGGCGAACTATGGCTACACCTTC. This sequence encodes CASSEETGANYGYTF.

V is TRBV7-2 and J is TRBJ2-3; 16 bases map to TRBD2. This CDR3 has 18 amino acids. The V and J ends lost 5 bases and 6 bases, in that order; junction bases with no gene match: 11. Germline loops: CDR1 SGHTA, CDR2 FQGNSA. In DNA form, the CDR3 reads TGTGCCAGCAGCCTGGCACCGGGACTAGCGGGGGGGTCGGATACGCAGTATTTT. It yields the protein CASSLAPGLAGGSDTQYF.

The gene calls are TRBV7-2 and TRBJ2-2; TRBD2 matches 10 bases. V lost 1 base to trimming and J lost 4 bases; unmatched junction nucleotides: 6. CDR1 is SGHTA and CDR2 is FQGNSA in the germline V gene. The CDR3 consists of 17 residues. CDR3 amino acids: CASSLGAGGWGTGELFF. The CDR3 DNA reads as TGTGCCAGCAGCTTAGGAGCGGGAGGGTGGGGCACCGGGGAGCTGTTTTTT.

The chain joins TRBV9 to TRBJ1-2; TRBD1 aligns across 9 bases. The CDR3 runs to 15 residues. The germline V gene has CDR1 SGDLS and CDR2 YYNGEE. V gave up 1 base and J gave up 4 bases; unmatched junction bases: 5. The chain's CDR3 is CASSVQDRGFYGYTF. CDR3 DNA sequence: TGTGCCAGCAGCGTACAGGACAGGGGATTCTATGGCTACACCTTC.

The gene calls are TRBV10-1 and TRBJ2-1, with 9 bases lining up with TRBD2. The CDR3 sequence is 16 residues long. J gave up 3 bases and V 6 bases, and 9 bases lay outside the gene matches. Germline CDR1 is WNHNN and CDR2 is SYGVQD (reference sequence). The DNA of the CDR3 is TGCGCCAGCAGCCCAGAGCGACTAGCGGACTACAATGAGCAGTTCTTC. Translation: CASSPERLADYNEQFF.

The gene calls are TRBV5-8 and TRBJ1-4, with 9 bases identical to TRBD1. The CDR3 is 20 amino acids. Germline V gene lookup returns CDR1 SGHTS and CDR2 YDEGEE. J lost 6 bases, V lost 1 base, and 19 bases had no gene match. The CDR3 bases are TGTGCCAGCAGCTTGCCGCCGTATAAATACCTGACAGGGGGAGATGAAAAACTGTTTTTT. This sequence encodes CASSLPPYKYLTGGDEKLFF.

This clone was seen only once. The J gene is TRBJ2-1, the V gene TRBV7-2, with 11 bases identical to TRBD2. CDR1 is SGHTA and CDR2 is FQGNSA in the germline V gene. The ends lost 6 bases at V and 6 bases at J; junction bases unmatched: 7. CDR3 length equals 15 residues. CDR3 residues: CASRDFSGRANEQFF. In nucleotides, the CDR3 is TGTGCCAGCAGGGACTTTAGCGGGAGGGCCAATGAGCAGTTCTTC.

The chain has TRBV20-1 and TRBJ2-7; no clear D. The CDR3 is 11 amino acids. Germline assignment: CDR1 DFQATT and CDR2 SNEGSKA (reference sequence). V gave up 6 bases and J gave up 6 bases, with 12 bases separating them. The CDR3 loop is CSAESEVEQYF. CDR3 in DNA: TGCAGTGCCGAGTCCGAGGTCGAGCAGTACTTC.

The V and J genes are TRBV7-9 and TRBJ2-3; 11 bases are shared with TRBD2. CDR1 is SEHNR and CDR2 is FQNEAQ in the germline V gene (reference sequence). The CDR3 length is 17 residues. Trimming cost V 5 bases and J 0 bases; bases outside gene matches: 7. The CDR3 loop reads CASSKRTSGLSTDTQYF. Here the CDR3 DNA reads TGTGCCAGCAGCAAACGGACTAGCGGGCTTAGCACAGATACGCAGTATTTT.

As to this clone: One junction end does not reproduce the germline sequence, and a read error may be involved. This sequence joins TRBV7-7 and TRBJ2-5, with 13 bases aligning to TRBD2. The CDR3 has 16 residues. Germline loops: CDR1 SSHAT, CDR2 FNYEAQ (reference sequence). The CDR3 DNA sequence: TGTGCTAGCAGCTTAGCACTAGCGGGGGGGCTGGAGACCCAGTACTTC. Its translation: CASSLALAGGLETQYF.

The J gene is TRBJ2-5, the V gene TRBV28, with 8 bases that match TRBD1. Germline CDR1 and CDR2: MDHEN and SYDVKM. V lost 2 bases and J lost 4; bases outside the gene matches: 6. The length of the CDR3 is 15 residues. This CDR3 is CASSLVQGAVETQYF. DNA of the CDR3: TGTGCCAGCAGTTTAGTTCAGGGGGCCGTAGAGACCCAGTACTTC.

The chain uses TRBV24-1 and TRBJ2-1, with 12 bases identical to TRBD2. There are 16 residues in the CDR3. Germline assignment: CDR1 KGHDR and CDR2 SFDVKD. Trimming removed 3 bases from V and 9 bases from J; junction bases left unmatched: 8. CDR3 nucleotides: TGTGCCACCAGTGATCTGACTAGCGGGAGTTATAGTGAGCAGTTCTTC. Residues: CATSDLTSGSYSEQFF.

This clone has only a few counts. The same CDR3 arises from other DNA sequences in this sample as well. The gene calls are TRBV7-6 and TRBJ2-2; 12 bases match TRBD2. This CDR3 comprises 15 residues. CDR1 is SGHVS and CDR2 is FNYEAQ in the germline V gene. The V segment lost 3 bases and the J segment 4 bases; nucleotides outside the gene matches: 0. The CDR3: CASSLGLAGTGELFF. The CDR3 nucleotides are TGTGCCAGCAGCTTGGGACTAGCGGGCACCGGGGAGCTGTTTTTT.

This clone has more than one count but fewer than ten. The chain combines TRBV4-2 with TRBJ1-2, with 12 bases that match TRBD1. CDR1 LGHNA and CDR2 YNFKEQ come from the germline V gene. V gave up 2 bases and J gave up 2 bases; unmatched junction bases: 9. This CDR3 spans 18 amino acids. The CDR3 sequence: CASSQPTRDRGHNYGYTF. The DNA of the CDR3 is TGTGCCAGCAGCCAACCGACCAGGGACAGGGGGCACAACTATGGCTACACCTTC.

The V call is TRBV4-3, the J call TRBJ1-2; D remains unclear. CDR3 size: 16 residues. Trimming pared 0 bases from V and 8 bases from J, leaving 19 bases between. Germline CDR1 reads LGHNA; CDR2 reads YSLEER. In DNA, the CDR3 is TGCGCCAGCAGCCAAGATCCCAGGCCTTCAGCCTTGGGCTACACCTTC. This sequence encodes CASSQDPRPSALGYTF.

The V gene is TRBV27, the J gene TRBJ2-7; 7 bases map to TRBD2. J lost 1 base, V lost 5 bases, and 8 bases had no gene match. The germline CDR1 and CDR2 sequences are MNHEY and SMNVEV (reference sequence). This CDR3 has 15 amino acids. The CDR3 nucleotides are TGTGCCAGCAGTCTCGAAGCGGGGAGGTCCTACGAGCAGTACTTC. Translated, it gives CASSLEAGRSYEQYF.

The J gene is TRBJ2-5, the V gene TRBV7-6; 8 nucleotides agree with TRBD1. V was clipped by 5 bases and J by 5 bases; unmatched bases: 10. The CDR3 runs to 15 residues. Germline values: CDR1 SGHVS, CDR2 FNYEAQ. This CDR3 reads CASSPEPTGAETQYF. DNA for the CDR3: TGTGCCAGCAGCCCGGAACCGACAGGGGCCGAGACCCAGTACTTC.

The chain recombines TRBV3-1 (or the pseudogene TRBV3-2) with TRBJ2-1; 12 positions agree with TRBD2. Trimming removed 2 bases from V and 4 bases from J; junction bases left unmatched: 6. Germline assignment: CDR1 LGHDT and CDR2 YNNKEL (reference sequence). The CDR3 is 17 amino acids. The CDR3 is CASSQLGTSGLYNEQFF. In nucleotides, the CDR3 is TGTGCCAGCAGCCAACTAGGGACTAGCGGGCTATACAATGAGCAGTTCTTC.

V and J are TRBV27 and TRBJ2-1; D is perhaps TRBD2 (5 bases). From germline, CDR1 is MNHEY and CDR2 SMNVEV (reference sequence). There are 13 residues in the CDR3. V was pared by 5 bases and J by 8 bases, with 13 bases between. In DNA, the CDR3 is TGTGCCAGCAGTGGGTTGGAGGTGGATGAGCAGTTCTTC. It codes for CASSGLEVDEQFF.

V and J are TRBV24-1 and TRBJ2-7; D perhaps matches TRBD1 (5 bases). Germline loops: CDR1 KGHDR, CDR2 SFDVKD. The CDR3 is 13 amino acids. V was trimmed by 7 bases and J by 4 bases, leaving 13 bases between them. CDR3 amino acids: CATSQGSFYEQYF. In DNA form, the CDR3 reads TGTGCCACCAGCCAGGGTTCGTTTTACGAGCAGTACTTC.

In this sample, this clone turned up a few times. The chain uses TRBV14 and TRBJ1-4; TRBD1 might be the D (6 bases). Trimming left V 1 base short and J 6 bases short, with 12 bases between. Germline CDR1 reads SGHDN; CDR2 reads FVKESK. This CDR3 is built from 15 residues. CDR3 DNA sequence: TGTGCCAGCAGCCAAGGCACAGGGCGGCATGAAAAACTGTTTTTT. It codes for CASSQGTGRHEKLFF.

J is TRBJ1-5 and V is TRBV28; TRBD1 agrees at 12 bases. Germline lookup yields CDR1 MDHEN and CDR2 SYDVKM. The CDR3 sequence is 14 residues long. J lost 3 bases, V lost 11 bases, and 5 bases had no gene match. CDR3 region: CASGTGGFNQPQHF. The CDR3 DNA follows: TGTGCCTCCGGGACAGGGGGCTTCAATCAGCCCCAGCATTTT.

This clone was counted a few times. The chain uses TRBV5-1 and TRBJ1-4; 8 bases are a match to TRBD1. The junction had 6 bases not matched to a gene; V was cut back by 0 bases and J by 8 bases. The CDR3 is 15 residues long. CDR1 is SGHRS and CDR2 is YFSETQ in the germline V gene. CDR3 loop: CASSLAGTGGEKLFF. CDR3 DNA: TGCGCCAGCAGCTTGGCCGGGACAGGCGGCGAAAAACTGTTTTTT. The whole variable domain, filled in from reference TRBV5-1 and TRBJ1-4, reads KAGVTQTPRYLIKTRGQQVTLSCSPISGHRSVSWYQQTPGQGLQFLFEYFSETQRNKGNFPGRFSGRQFSNSRSEMNVSTLELGDSALYLCASSLAGTGGEKLFFGSGTQLSVL.

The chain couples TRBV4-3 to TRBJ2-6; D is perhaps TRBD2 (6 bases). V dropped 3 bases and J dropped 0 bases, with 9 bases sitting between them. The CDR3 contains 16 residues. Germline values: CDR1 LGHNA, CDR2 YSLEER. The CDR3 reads CASSQLANSGANVLTF. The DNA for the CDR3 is TGCGCCAGCAGCCAGCTAGCGAACTCTGGGGCCAACGTCCTGACTTTC.

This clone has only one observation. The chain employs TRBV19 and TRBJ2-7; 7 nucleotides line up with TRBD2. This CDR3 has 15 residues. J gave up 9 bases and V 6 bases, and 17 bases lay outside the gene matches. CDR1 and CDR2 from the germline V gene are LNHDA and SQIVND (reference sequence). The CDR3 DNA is TGTGCCAGTAGCGGTGCTAGCGGAACTCCCCTCGGGCAGTACTTC. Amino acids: CASSGASGTPLGQYF.

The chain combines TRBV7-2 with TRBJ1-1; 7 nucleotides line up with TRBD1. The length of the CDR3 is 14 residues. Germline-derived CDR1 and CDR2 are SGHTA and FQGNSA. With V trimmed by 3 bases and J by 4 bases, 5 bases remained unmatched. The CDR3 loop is CASSFNQGGTEAFF. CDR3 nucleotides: TGTGCCAGCAGCTTCAACCAGGGGGGCACTGAAGCTTTCTTT.

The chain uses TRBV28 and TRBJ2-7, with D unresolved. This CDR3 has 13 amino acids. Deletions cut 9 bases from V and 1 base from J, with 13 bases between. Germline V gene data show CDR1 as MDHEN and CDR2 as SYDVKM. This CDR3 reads CASTETGSYEQYF. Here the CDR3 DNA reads TGTGCCAGTACCGAGACGGGTTCCTACGAGCAGTACTTC.

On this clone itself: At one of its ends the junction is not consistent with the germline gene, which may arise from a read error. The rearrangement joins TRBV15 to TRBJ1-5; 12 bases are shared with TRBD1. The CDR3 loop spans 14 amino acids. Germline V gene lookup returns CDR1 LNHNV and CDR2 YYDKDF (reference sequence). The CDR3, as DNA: TGTGCCACCAGCGGGACAGGGGGCAACCAGCCCCAGCATTTT. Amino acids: CATSGTGGNQPQHF.

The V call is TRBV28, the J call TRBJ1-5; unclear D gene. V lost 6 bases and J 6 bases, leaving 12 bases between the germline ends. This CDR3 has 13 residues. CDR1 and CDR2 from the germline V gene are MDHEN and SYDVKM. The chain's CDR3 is CASSHRSGQPQHF. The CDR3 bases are TGTGCCAGCAGCCACCGGTCTGGTCAGCCCCAGCATTTT. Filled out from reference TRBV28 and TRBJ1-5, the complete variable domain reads DVKVTQSSRYLVKRTGEKVFLECVQDMDHENMFWYRQDPGLGLRLIYFSYDVKMKEKGDIPEGYSVSREKKERFSLILESASTNQTSMYLCASSHRSGQPQHFGDGTRLSIL.